Below, one T cell receptor beta chain is given with its context. Its target is not known. The CDR3 runs 15 residues. Trimming at V came to 5 bases and at J to 1 base, leaving 6 bases not matched to a gene. Germline CDR1 reads SGHNT; CDR2 reads YENEEA. This sample was included in a study of siplizumab effects on memory and regulatory T cells. Study results and limitations: Proliferating siplizumab-culture Tregs lacked confirmation of suppressive function. Sequences below about 10^-5 frequency were poorly captured, and few alloreactive clones mapped to unstimulated subsets. Memory T cells appeared less diverse than naive cells, which seemed to contribute substantially to alloresponse.

Where a few donor pairs were concerned, the unstimulated naive, memory, effector memory and TEMRA subsets underwent sequencing. Clones were sequenced by immunoSEQ multiplex PCR, and TCRdb holds only the in-frame ones, with some missing. The data contain more than 45,000 clones, 95% to 97% of them singletons. The rearrangement uses TRBV11-3 and TRBJ1-1; 8 bases map to TRBD1. The sample comprised naive CD4+ T cells sorted from blood. The TCR comes from a human donor in good health. The DNA for the CDR3 is TGTGCCAGCAGCCGCAGGGGGCGACGGAACACTGAAGCTTTCTTT. Its translation is CASSRRGRRNTEAFF.